Presented here are 18 T cell receptor beta chains from one specimen sequenced in a study of regulatory T cells in long-lasting Graves disease (dated by TCRdb to the early 2020s). Per the publication, the time point label means: newly diagnosed GD, antithyroid drugs for less than 3 months. For both TCR sequencing and RNA sequencing, RNA was extracted from PBMCs in TRIzol. The protocol used for the library was multiplex PCR. Sequencing took place on an Illumina HiSeq 4000. iRepertoire HTBI primers and Arm-PCR amplification of CDR3 regions were used to construct TCR beta libraries. TCRdb reanalyzed the raw reads on its own, using fastp at Q25 for trimming and MiXCR for clone calling, and kept in-frame beta chains. All rows with the same CDR3 protein become a single entry with the most common DNA and genes. Present in this sample are about 420,000 distinct CDR3 sequences, about 16% of which were seen just once. In total, the top ten clones hold 20% to 25% of the sample.

This sample also belongs to another study, concerning T cells in Graves' hyperthyroidism and ophthalmopathy.

Material: peripheral blood mononuclear cells (PBMCs), obtained at new diagnosis, from a patient treated with antithyroid drugs. Receptors originate from a woman aged 18-35 years with Graves disease. Donor details come from another sample of the same person, matched by shared clones.

This clonotype was seen repeatedly, ten times or more. V and J are TRBV3-1 and TRBJ2-7, with 8 bases fitting TRBD2. The CDR3 spans 14 residues. Per the germline V gene, CDR1 is LGHDT and CDR2 is YNNKEL (reference sequence). V was clipped by 4 bases and J by 9 bases; unmatched bases: 11. CDR3 amino acids: CASSRLSGNGAQYF. CDR3 DNA: TGTGCCAGCAGCCGACTTAGCGGGAACGGGGCGCAGTACTTC.

This clonotype was counted ten times or more. The genes are TRBV7-6 and TRBJ2-1; a possible D gene is TRBD2 (5 bases). The CDR3 covers 13 residues. CDR1 and CDR2 (germline): SGHVS, FNYEAQ. The V and J ends lost 8 bases and 5 bases respectively, with 13 bases between them. The CDR3 is CASVASWHNEQFF. The CDR3 DNA follows: TGTGCCAGCGTGGCTAGCTGGCACAATGAGCAGTTCTTC.

This clonotype was observed many times. The chain has TRBV2 and TRBJ2-2; D not resolved. V was cut by 5 bases and J by 5 bases, with 6 bases left in between. Germline CDR1 is SNHLY and CDR2 is FYNNEI. CDR3 length: 12 amino acids. CDR3 in amino acids: CASSTETGELFF. DNA for the CDR3: TGTGCCAGCAGTACAGAGACCGGGGAGCTGTTTTTT.

This clonotype appeared once. A read error may be the cause here, since a much bigger clone is one base away. The chain couples TRBV20-1 to TRBJ2-7; no definite D call. The CDR3 contains 15 residues. The germline V gene has CDR1 DFQATT and CDR2 SNEGSKA (reference sequence). For the CDR3, the DNA is TGCAGTGCTAGAGATGAGAGATGGATCCCCTACGATCAGTACTTC. It specifies CSARDERWIPYDQYF.

This clonotype has only a few counts. The V call is TRBV7-2, the J call TRBJ2-5, with D possibly TRBD1 on 5 matching bases. The CDR3 is 15 amino acids. Trimming pared 1 base from V and 4 bases from J, leaving 13 bases between. CDR1 is SGHTA, CDR2 FQGNSA, per germline. The CDR3 loop is CASSLVPGHTETQYF. The CDR3 DNA sequence: TGTGCCAGCAGCTTAGTCCCCGGACATACAGAGACCCAGTACTTC.

This clonotype has ten or more counts. The chain uses TRBV4-1 and TRBJ2-1, with D unclear. The CDR3 length is 14 residues. Germline lookup yields CDR1 MGHRA and CDR2 YSYEKL. V shed 3 bases and J shed 9 bases, with 15 bases lying between them. The CDR3 spells CASSQPDGYVEQFF. In nucleotides, the CDR3 is TGCGCCAGCAGCCAGCCCGACGGTTACGTTGAGCAGTTCTTC.

Points on this clonotype: Since a far larger clone is one base different, this is likely a read error. The J gene is TRBJ2-7, the V gene TRBV5-5; TRBD1 might be the D (5 bases). This CDR3 is built from 15 residues. The V gene's germline CDR1 is SGHKS and CDR2 YYEKEE (reference sequence). The CDR3 loop reads CASSPTPTASYEHYF. The CDR3 bases are TGTGCCAGCAGCCCCACCCCGACAGCGAGCTACGAGCACTACTTC.

For this clonotype: A much larger clone differs from this one at a single base, so this may be a read error. V usage is TRBV5-1 and J usage is TRBJ2-7; 7 bases are a match to TRBD2. V lost 0 bases, J lost 3 bases, and 3 bases stayed unmatched. This CDR3 contains 14 residues. Germline CDR1 is SGHRS and CDR2 is YFSETQ. CDR3: CASSLDGRNYEQYF. CDR3 sequence (DNA): TGCGCCAGCAGCTTGGACGGGAGGAACTACGAGCAGTACTTC.

This clonotype was counted ten times or more. In DNA, the CDR3 is TGTGCCAGCTCATCCCGGGACGTAGGCTCGGAGCCCCAGCATTTT. Its protein is CASSSRDVGSEPQHF. The chain combines TRBV18 with TRBJ1-5; D is possibly TRBD1 (5 bases). Between the trimmed V and J ends, which lost 5 bases and 8 bases, there was a span of 19 bases. The germline CDR1 and CDR2 sequences are KGHSH and LQKENI. The CDR3 has 15 amino acids.

The sample holds many counts of this clonotype. The DNA of the CDR3 is TGTGCCAGCAGTGAGGTAGGGACTATCTACAATGAGCAGTTCTTC. It yields the protein CASSEVGTIYNEQFF. This chain connects TRBV6-1 to TRBJ2-1, with 7 bases identical to TRBD2. Germline V gives CDR1 MNHNS, CDR2 SASEGT. The CDR3 contains 15 residues. With V trimmed by 3 bases and J by 3 bases, 5 bases remained unmatched.

Ten or more counts support this clonotype. The chain links TRBV7-2 to TRBJ2-1, with TRBD2 identical over 7 bases. Germline CDR1 SGHTA, CDR2 FQGNSA. The CDR3 is 15 residues long. Losses at the gene ends were 1 base for V and 8 bases for J; bases not matched to a gene: 8. The CDR3 here is CASSLVGGSGDEQFF. As DNA, the CDR3 is TGTGCCAGCAGCTTAGTTGGCGGGAGCGGAGATGAGCAGTTCTTC.

This clonotype appeared many times. This sequence joins TRBV7-2 and TRBJ2-2; 10 bases agree with TRBD2. V trimming: 5 bases; J trimming: 3 bases; junction bases outside the gene matches: 6. This CDR3 has 16 amino acids. Germline CDR1 SGHTA, CDR2 FQGNSA. CDR3 sequence (DNA): TGTGCCAGCAGCCGATCTAGCGGGAGTTACACCGGGGAGCTGTTTTTT. Translated: CASSRSSGSYTGELFF. The complete variable domain, with remaining parts taken from reference TRBV7-2 and TRBJ2-2, reads GAGVSQSPSNKVTEKGKDVELRCDPISGHTALYWYRQSLGQGLEFLIYFQGNSAPDKSGLPSDRFSAERTGGSVSTLTIQRTQQEDSAVYLCASSRSSGSYTGELFFGEGSRLTVL.

A word on this clonotype: A read error is the likely source, as a far larger clone sits one nucleotide away. The chain carries TRBV28 and TRBJ2-3; 11 bases fit TRBD1. The J call may not be correct, given that the DNA end is closer to TRBJ2-7. Germline V lookup: CDR1 MDHEN, CDR2 SYDVKM. CDR3 length: 16 amino acids. CDR3 protein: CASSLAGQGARVEQYF. CDR3 DNA: TGTGCCAGCAGTTTAGCCGGACAGGGGGCGCGAGTTGAGCAGTACTTC.

In regard to this clonotype: A single base separates this from a much larger clone, so it may be a read error. The chain carries TRBV28 and TRBJ2-5, with TRBD1 matching 9 bases. The CDR3 spans 15 residues. V dropped 3 bases and J dropped 11; count of bases not matched to a gene: 13. Germline CDR1 reads MDHEN; CDR2 reads SYDVKM. In nucleotides, the CDR3 is TGTGCCAGCAGTTTTTACAGGGGGCGGCACAATGAGCAGTACTTC. It yields the protein CASSFYRGRHNEQYF.

Only a few counts were recorded for this clonotype. The J gene is TRBJ1-6, the V gene TRBV28; 8 nucleotides match TRBD1. The CDR3 sequence is 16 residues long. V was clipped by 3 bases and J by 4 bases; unmatched bases: 5. Germline values: CDR1 MDHEN, CDR2 SYDVKM. The CDR3 nucleotides read TGTGCCAGCAGTTTTCTCACAGGGGGATATAATTCACCCCTCCACTTT. This translates into CASSFLTGGYNSPLHF.

This clonotype appeared many times. This chain joins TRBV28 and TRBJ2-4; 7 nucleotides match TRBD1. The germline V gene has CDR1 MDHEN and CDR2 SYDVKM. The CDR3 is 15 residues long. V lost 6 bases to trimming and J lost 2 bases; unmatched junction nucleotides: 7. CDR3 sequence (DNA): TGTGCCAGCAGCTCAGGGGGATGGTCCAAAAACATTCAGTACTTC. Residues: CASSSGGWSKNIQYF.

This clonotype has at least ten counts. The chain employs TRBV20-1 and TRBJ2-1; 7 bases agree with TRBD2. Looked up from germline, CDR1 is DFQATT and CDR2 is SNEGSKA (reference sequence). V gave up 0 bases and J gave up 2 bases; unmatched junction bases: 4. The CDR3 length is 15 residues. The CDR3 bases are TGCAGTGCTAGAGATCTTGGACTAGCCTACAATGAGCAGTTCTTC. Translating gives CSARDLGLAYNEQFF.

The gene calls are TRBV5-6 and TRBJ1-6; perhaps TRBD1 as D (5 bases). This CDR3 is 15 amino acids long. V lost 4 bases and J lost 8, with 16 bases in between. The V gene's germline CDR1 is SGHDT and CDR2 YYEEEE. CDR3 residues: CASSVYDRNYSPLHF. CDR3 nucleotide sequence: TGTGCCAGCAGCGTATACGACAGAAATTATTCACCCCTCCACTTT.